This T cell receptor beta chain stems from a study of T cell responses to AZD1222 COVID-19 vaccine. The study's findings and limits: A mostly white British donor set with more females was recruited, and clonal diversity was possibly underestimated.

The method was immunoSEQ multiplex PCR; TCRdb's version includes in-frame clones alone and lacks a portion of them. The repertoire holds 80,000 or so clones, with about nine tenths as singletons. A few counts support this clone. Its target is unknown. The trim removed 5 bases at V and 8 bases at J, leaving 5 bases unmatched. The CDR3 is 14 residues long. Germline V gene lookup returns CDR1 MDHEN and CDR2 SYDVKM. This specimen was peripheral blood, taken on day 0 of MenACWY control vaccination. The chain is built from TRBV28 and TRBJ1-3, with 11 bases aligning to TRBD1. This TCR was recovered from an adult in good health. Written as DNA, the CDR3 is TGTGCCAGCAGTCGGACAGGGGGCTTTGACACCATATATTTT. Amino acids: CASSRTGGFDTIYF.